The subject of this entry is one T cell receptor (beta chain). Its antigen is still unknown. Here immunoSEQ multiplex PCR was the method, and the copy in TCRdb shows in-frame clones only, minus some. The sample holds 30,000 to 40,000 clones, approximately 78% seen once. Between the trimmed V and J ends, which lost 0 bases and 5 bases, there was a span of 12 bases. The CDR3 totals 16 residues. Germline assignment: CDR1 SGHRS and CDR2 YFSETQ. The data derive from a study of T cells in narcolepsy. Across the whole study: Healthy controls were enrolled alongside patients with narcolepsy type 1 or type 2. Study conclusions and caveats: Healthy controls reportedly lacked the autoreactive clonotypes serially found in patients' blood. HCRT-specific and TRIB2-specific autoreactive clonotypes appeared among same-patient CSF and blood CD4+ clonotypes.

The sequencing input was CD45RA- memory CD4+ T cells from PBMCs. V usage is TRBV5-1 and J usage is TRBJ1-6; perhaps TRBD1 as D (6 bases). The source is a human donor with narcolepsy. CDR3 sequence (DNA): TGCGCCAGCAGCTTGGAAGGGGCAGGGGATAATTCACCCCTCCACTTT. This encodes CASSLEGAGDNSPLHF.